Following are 12 T cell receptor beta chains from one sample sequenced in a study of shared clonotypes between healthy human individuals. Using immunoSEQ multiplex PCR, the repertoire was profiled, and TCRdb retains in-frame clones only, with some absent. This sample carries approximately 2.1 million clones, just over 90% of them seen once, and the ten largest clones take 0.39%. The sequencing input was naive CD4+ T cells from PBMCs. Documented subset: CD45RA+ positively selected. The receptors originated from a man aged 18 to 29 in good health. Some clones in this sample may be carry-over from other donors' samples.

This clone appeared once. Here the CDR3 reads CASSLGAGNSYEQYF. The CDR3 nucleotides are TGTGCCAGCAGCTTAGGGGCCGGGAACTCCTACGAGCAGTACTTC. This chain joins TRBV7-9 and TRBJ2-7; perhaps TRBD2 as D (5 bases). V lost 1 base and J lost 0, with 10 bases in between. This CDR3 comprises 15 residues. Germline V gene data show CDR1 as SEHNR and CDR2 as FQNEAQ (reference sequence).

This clone was observed once. The chain employs TRBV7-2 and TRBJ2-2; perhaps TRBD2 as D (6 bases). Germline V gene sequence: CDR1 SGHTA, CDR2 FQGNSA. The V end lost 6 bases, the J end lost 0 bases, and 14 bases lay between the germline ends. The CDR3 consists of 16 residues. The CDR3 is CASRRGGVSNTGELFF. The CDR3 DNA is TGTGCCAGCAGACGCGGAGGGGTGTCGAACACCGGGGAGCTGTTTTTT.

The chain employs TRBV9 and TRBJ2-3, with TRBD2 matching over 10 bases. The V segment lost 3 bases and the J segment 5 bases; nucleotides outside the gene matches: 9. Looked up from germline, CDR1 is SGDLS and CDR2 is YYNGEE. CDR3 length: 16 residues. The CDR3 region is CASSATSGSRIDTQYF. DNA of the CDR3: TGTGCCAGCAGCGCGACTAGCGGGTCACGTATAGATACGCAGTATTTT.

The rearrangement uses TRBV6-5 and TRBJ2-3, with D possibly being TRBD1 (7 bases). The CDR3 is made up of 14 amino acids. Trimming removed 0 bases from V and 9 bases from J, with 13 bases in between. Germline V lookup: CDR1 MNHEY, CDR2 SVGAGI. CDR3 sequence: CASSYSTGAGTQYF. The CDR3 nucleotides read TGTGCCAGCAGTTACTCCACAGGGGCGGGGACGCAGTATTTT.

The chain links TRBV27 to TRBJ1-5; TRBD1 might be the D (6 bases). Germline CDR1 MNHEY, CDR2 SMNVEV (reference sequence). V was cut by 3 bases and J by 5 bases, with 11 bases left in between. The CDR3 spans 14 residues. DNA for the CDR3: TGTGCCAGCAGTTTTCAGGGGAACTATCAGCCCCAGCATTTT. Residues: CASSFQGNYQPQHF.

Comments on this clone: Other DNA sequences in the sample encode the same CDR3. J is TRBJ2-5 and V is TRBV18, with D perhaps matching TRBD2 (5 bases). CDR1 is KGHSH, CDR2 LQKENI, per germline. This CDR3 has 14 residues. Deletions cut 3 bases from V and 1 base from J, with 9 bases between. The CDR3 region is CASSPTGSQETQYF. The CDR3 DNA reads TGTGCCAGCTCACCGACGGGGAGCCAAGAGACCCAGTACTTC.

CDR3: CASSFAGGNEQFF. The CDR3 DNA reads TGTGCCAGCAGCTTCGCGGGCGGCAATGAGCAGTTCTTC. The chain has TRBV7-6 and TRBJ2-1; tentative D call: TRBD2 (5 bases). Germline loops: CDR1 SGHVS, CDR2 FNYEAQ. V was shortened by 3 bases and J by 6 bases, with 9 bases between the two germline ends. This CDR3 is built from 13 residues.

The count of this clone is one. V gene TRBV13 combines with J gene TRBJ2-3; D is uncertain. Germline CDR1 is PRHDT and CDR2 is FYEKMQ (reference sequence). V was clipped by 2 bases and J by 1 base, with 13 bases between them. The CDR3 totals 16 residues. The CDR3 DNA sequence: TGTGCCAGCAGCTTATTCCCCGGCGTTCGCACAGATACGCAGTATTTT. Residues: CASSLFPGVRTDTQYF.

The J gene is TRBJ1-2, the V gene TRBV19; D possibly corresponds to TRBD1 (5 bases). The CDR3 consists of 15 residues. With 2 bases removed from V and 0 bases from J, the gap between germline ends came to 10 bases. Germline V lookup: CDR1 LNHDA, CDR2 SQIVND (reference sequence). The CDR3: CASSISDRTNYGYTF. The CDR3 bases are TGTGCCAGTAGTATATCTGACAGAACTAACTATGGCTACACCTTC. Filled out from reference TRBV19 and TRBJ1-2, the complete variable domain reads DGGITQSPKYLFRKEGQNVTLSCEQNLNHDAMYWYRQDPGQGLRLIYYSQIVNDFQKGDIAEGYSVSREKKESFPLTVTSAQKNPTAFYLCASSISDRTNYGYTFGSGTRLTVV.

The V gene is TRBV18, the J gene TRBJ2-3; 13 nucleotides align to TRBD2. CDR3 size: 17 residues. Trimming removed 5 bases from V and 2 bases from J; junction bases left unmatched: 7. CDR1 and CDR2 (germline): KGHSH, LQKENI. The CDR3 reads CASSSWTSGSPTDTQYF. For the CDR3, the DNA is TGTGCCAGCTCATCCTGGACTAGCGGGAGCCCCACAGATACGCAGTATTTT.

The DNA for the CDR3 is TGTGCCAGCAGCCGAGAGTCTAGCTTCTCCTACAATGAGCAGTTCTTC. It is translated as CASSRESSFSYNEQFF. The rearrangement uses TRBV4-2 and TRBJ2-1; possibly TRBD2 for D (5 bases). This CDR3 is 16 amino acids long. Trimming stripped 4 bases from V and 0 bases from J, with 13 bases between. CDR1 and CDR2 (germline): LGHNA, YNFKEQ.

V is TRBV7-9 and J is TRBJ1-1; tentatively, D is TRBD1 (5 bases). This CDR3 has 16 residues. Germline CDR1 reads SEHNR; CDR2 reads FQNEAQ (reference sequence). Deletions cut 4 bases from V and 11 bases from J, with 26 bases between. CDR3 residues: CASSSGPVLGGKSAFF. CDR3 sequence (DNA): TGTGCCAGCAGCTCGGGGCCCGTGCTGGGGGGTAAGAGCGCTTTCTTT.